The 5 T cell receptor beta chains listed next were all sequenced from one sample in a study of CD8+ T cells in alopecia areata. Indicated treatment: oral pan-JAK inhibitor, 5-10 mg twice daily. It was cDNA, reverse transcribed from extracted RNA, that served as the sequencing template. The method was immunoSEQ multiplex PCR; TCRdb's version includes in-frame clones alone and lacks a portion of them. In the table there are some 190,000 clones, approximately 50% of which are singletons. This material consisted of CD8+ T cells sorted from blood, taken at week 52, from a patient treated with tofacitinib. Source of these receptors: a human donor with alopecia areata.

V gene TRBV4-3 combines with J gene TRBJ1-2; D ambiguous. Trimming cost V 5 bases and J 8 bases, with 21 bases left between them. The germline V gene encodes CDR1 LGHNA and CDR2 YSLEER. The CDR3 consists of 15 residues. CDR3 nucleotides: TGCGCCAGCAGCTACCTCCGGACGGAGAATGGGGGCTACACCTTC. Translation: CASSYLRTENGGYTF.

The chain joins TRBV30 to TRBJ1-5; maybe TRBD1 (5 bases). Germline V gene data show CDR1 as GTSNPN and CDR2 as SVGIG (reference sequence). Trimming left V 1 base short and J 6 bases short, with 10 bases between. The CDR3 length is 13 residues. CDR3 region: CAWSGDLFQPQHF. The CDR3 nucleotides read TGTGCCTGGAGTGGGGACCTGTTTCAGCCCCAGCATTTT.

This clone was observed a few times. This sequence joins TRBV2 and TRBJ2-7; possibly TRBD2 for D (7 bases). The CDR3 covers 17 residues. V dropped 0 bases and J dropped 2 bases, with 17 bases sitting between them. Germline values: CDR1 SNHLY, CDR2 FYNNEI. Written as DNA, the CDR3 is TGTGCCAGCAGTGAAGCGCAGGTCTCCGGGGGGCCCTACGAGCAGTACTTC. This sequence encodes CASSEAQVSGGPYEQYF.

The V and J genes are TRBV7-6 and TRBJ2-4; 7 bases are shared with TRBD2. CDR1 SGHVS and CDR2 FNYEAQ come from the germline V gene. The CDR3 is 19 residues long. J was trimmed by 1 base and V by 4 bases; bases with no gene match: 16. CDR3 loop: CASSSEPMGGRWAKNIQYF. The DNA of the CDR3 is TGTGCCAGCAGCTCAGAGCCGATGGGAGGGAGATGGGCCAAAAACATTCAGTACTTC.

This clone was observed a handful of times. This rearrangement joins TRBV6-6 to TRBJ1-5; maybe TRBD1 (5 bases). CDR1 is MNHNY and CDR2 is SVGAGI in the germline V gene (reference sequence). Trimming took 7 bases from V and 6 from J, leaving 16 bases between them. CDR3 length: 14 residues. CDR3 in amino acids: CASTYGGMGQPQHF. CDR3 in DNA: TGTGCCAGCACCTATGGGGGTATGGGTCAGCCCCAGCATTTT.